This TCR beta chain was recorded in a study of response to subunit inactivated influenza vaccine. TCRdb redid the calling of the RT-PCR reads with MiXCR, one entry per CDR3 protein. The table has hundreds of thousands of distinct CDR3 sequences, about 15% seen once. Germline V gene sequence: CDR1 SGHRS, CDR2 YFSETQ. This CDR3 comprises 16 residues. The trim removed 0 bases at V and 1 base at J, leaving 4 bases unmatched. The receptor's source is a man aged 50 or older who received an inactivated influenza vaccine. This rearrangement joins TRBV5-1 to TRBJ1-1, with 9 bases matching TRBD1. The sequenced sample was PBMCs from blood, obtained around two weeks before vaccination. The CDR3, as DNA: TGCGCCAGCAGCTTGGCCAACAGGGGGCAGAACACTGAAGCTTTCTTT. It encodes CASSLANRGQNTEAFF.